This T cell receptor beta chain stems from a study of blood T cell repertoires in COVID-19. The wider study: Spain, Italy and the United States supplied samples that represented acute and convalescent COVID-19. PBMCs, B-cell-depleted T cells, or T cells were the source of the cDNA or gDNA that made up the material.

Only in-frame clones appear in the TCRdb table, and some are missing; sequencing was by immunoSEQ multiplex PCR. The sample consists of a few hundred thousand clones, about 80% of them appearing once. Individuals drawn from 24 US areas were about 18 to 100 years old. Resolution of symptoms, clearance, or two negative PCRs was present in recovered Cohort 3 donors. This clone was detected once. Germline loops: CDR1 SGDLS, CDR2 YYNGEE. The CDR3 has 13 residues. V was shortened by 2 bases and J by 3 bases, with 6 bases between the two germline ends. The source of this sequence is a man between 50 and 59 years old who had recovered from COVID-19. The rearrangement joins TRBV9 to TRBJ1-3; D is unclear. Sequences were obtained from PBMCs or T cells enriched from blood (not recorded which). CDR3 residues: CASSVNFGNTIYF. The CDR3 bases are TGTGCCAGCAGCGTTAATTTTGGAAACACCATATATTTT.